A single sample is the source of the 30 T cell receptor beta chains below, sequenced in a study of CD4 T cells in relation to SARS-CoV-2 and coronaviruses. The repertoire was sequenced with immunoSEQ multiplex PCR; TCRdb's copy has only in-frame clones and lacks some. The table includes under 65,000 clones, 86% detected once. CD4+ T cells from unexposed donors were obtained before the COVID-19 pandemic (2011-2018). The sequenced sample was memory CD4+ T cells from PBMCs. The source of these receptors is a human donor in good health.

The DNA of the CDR3 is TGTGCCACCAGCAGAGCTATGACTGCCACTGAAGCTTTCTTT. Protein sequence: CATSRAMTATEAFF. The chain uses TRBV15 and TRBJ1-1; D unclear. V was trimmed by 1 base and J by 4 bases, leaving 10 bases between them. CDR3 size: 14 residues. Germline V gene lookup returns CDR1 LNHNV and CDR2 YYDKDF (reference sequence).

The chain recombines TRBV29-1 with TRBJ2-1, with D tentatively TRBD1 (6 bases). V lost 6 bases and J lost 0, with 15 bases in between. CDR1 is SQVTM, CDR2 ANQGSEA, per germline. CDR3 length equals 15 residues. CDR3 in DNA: TGCAGCGTACCTCCGGACAGCGGCTCCTACAATGAGCAGTTCTTC. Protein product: CSVPPDSGSYNEQFF.

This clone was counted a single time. The DNA for the CDR3 is TGTGCCAGCGCCGGGGTTACAGGAGGACTGTACGAGCAGTACTTC. It encodes CASAGVTGGLYEQYF. The chain employs TRBV3-1 (or the pseudogene TRBV3-2) and TRBJ2-7; D tentatively fits TRBD1 or TRBD2 (5 bases each). Per the germline V gene, CDR1 is LGHDT and CDR2 is YNNKEL (reference sequence). This CDR3 is 15 amino acids long. Trimming took off 8 bases at V and 4 bases at J, with 21 bases between the two ends.

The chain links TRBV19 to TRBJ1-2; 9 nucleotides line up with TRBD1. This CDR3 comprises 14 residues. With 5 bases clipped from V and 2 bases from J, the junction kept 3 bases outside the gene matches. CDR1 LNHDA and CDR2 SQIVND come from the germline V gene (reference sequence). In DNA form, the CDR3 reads TGTGCCAGTAGTGTCACAGGGGGCAACTATGGCTACACCTTC. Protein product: CASSVTGGNYGYTF.

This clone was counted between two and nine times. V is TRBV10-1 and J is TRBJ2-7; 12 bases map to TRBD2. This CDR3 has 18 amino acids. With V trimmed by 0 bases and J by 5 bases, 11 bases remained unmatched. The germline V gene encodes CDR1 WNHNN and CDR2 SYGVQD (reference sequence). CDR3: CASSESTGLAGLFDEQYF. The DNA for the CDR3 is TGCGCCAGCAGTGAGTCGACCGGACTAGCGGGGCTCTTCGACGAGCAGTACTTC.

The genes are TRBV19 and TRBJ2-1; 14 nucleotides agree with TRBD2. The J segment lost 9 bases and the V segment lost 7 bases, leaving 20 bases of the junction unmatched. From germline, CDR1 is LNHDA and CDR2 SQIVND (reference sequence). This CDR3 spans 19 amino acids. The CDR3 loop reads CASTIYPPGTSGSRSEQFF. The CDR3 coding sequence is TGTGCCAGTACCATATATCCCCCAGGGACTAGCGGGAGTAGGAGTGAGCAGTTCTTC.

The CDR3 DNA sequence: TGTGCCATCAGTGAGCCAACGGGGAGGCAGGGGGCCCAGCCCCAGCATTTT. It encodes CAISEPTGRQGAQPQHF. The genes are TRBV10-3 and TRBJ1-5, with TRBD1 matching over 8 bases. The germline CDR1 and CDR2 sequences are ENHRY and SYGVKD. Losses at the gene ends were 2 bases for V and 7 bases for J; bases not matched to a gene: 13. CDR3 size: 17 residues.

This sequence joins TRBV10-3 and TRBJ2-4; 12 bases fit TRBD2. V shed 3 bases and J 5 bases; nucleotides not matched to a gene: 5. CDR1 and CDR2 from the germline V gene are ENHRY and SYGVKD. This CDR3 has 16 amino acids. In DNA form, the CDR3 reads TGTGCCATCAGTGAAGGGCTAGCGGGAGGGCAAAACATTCAGTACTTC. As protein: CAISEGLAGGQNIQYF.

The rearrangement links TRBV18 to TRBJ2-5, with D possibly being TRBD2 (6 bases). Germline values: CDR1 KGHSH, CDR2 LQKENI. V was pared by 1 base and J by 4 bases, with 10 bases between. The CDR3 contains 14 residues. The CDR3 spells CASSPRGDRETQYF. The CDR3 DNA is TGTGCCAGCTCACCACGGGGGGATAGAGAGACCCAGTACTTC.

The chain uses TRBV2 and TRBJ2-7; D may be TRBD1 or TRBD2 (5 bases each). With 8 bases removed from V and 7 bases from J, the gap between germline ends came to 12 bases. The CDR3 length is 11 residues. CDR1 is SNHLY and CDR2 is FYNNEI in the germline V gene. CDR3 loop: CASLGRQEQYF. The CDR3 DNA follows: TGTGCCAGCTTGGGACGGCAGGAGCAGTACTTC.

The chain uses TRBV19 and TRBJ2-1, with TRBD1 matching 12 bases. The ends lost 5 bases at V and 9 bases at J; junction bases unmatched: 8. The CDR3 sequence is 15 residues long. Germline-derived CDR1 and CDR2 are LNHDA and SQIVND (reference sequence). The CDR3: CASSLAGTGGVEQFF. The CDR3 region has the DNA TGTGCCAGTAGTCTAGCCGGGACAGGGGGCGTTGAGCAGTTCTTC.

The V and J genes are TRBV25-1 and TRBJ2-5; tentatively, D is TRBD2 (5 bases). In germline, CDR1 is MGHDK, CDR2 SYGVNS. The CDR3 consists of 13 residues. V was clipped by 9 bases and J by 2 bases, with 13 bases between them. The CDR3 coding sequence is TGTGCCAGTGGCCGGACTCCTCAAGAGACCCAGTACTTC. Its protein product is CASGRTPQETQYF.

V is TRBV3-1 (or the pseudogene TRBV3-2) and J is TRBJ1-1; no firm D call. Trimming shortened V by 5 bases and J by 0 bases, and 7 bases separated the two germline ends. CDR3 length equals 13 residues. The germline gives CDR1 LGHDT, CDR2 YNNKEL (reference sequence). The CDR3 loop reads CASSARLNTEAFF. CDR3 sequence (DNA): TGTGCCAGCAGCGCACGCCTGAACACTGAAGCTTTCTTT.

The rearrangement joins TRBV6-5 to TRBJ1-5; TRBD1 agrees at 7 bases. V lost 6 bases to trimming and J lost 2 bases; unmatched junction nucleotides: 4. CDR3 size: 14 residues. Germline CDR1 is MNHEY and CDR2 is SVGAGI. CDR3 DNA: TGTGCCAGCAGACCCACAGGGGGCAATCAGCCCCAGCATTTT. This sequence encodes CASRPTGGNQPQHF.

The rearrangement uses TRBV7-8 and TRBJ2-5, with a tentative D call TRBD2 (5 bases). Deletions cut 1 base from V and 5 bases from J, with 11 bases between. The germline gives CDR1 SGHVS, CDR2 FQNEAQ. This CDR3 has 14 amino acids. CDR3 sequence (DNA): TGTGCCAGCAGCTTAGGGACTGGCGGGGAGACCCAGTACTTC. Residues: CASSLGTGGETQYF.

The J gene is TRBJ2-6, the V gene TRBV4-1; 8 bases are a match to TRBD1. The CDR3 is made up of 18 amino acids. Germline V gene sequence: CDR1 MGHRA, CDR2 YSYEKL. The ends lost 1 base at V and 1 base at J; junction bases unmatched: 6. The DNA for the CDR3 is TGCGCCAGCAGCCAAGGGCGGGACAGGACTTCTGGGGCCAACGTCCTGACTTTC. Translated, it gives CASSQGRDRTSGANVLTF.

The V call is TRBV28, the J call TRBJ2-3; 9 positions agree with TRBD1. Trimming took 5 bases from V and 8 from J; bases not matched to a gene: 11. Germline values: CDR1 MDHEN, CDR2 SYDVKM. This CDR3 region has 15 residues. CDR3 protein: CASSAGQGSMGTQYF. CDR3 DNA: TGTGCCAGCAGTGCGGGACAGGGATCAATGGGTACGCAGTATTTT.

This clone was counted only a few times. CDR3 sequence reads: CASSSNRGYEQYF. In nucleotides, the CDR3 is TGTGCCAGCAGCTCTAACCGGGGGTACGAGCAGTACTTC. This chain links TRBV7-3 with TRBJ2-7; D is possibly TRBD2 (6 bases). The CDR3 is 13 amino acids. Trimming left V 4 bases short and J 4 bases short, with 11 bases between. The V gene's germline CDR1 is SGHTA and CDR2 FQGTGA.

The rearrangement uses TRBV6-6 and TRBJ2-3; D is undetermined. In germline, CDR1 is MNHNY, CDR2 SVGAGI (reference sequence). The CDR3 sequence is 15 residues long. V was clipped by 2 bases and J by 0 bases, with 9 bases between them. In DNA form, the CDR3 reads TGTGCCAGCAGTTACCTTGGCGGCAGCACAGATACGCAGTATTTT. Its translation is CASSYLGGSTDTQYF.

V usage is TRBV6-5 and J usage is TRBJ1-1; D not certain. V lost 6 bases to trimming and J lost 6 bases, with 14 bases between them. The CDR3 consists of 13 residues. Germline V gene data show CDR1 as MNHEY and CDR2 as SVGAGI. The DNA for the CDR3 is TGTGCCAGCAGGGCGACTCCCTCGGCTGAAGCTTTCTTT. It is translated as CASRATPSAEAFF.

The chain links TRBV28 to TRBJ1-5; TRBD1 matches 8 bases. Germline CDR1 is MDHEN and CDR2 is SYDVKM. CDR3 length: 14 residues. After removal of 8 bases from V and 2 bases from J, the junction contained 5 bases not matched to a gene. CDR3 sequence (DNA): TGTGCCAGCCGTACAGGGGGTGGCAATCAGCCCCAGCATTTT. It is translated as CASRTGGGNQPQHF.

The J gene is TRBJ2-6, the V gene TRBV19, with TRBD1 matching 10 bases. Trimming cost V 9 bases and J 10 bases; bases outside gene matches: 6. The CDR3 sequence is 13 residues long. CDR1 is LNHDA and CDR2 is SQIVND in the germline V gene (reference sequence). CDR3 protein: CASRQGAENVLTF. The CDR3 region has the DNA TGTGCCAGCCGACAGGGGGCCGAAAACGTCCTGACTTTC.

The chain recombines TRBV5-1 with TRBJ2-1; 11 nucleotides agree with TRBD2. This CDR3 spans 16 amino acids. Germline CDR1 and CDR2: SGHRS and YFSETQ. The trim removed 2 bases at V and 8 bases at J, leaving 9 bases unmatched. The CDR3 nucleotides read TGCGCCAGCAGCTTCATAACTAGCGGGAGAGGGTATGAGCAGTTCTTC. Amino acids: CASSFITSGRGYEQFF. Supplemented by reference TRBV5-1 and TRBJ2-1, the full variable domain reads KAGVTQTPRYLIKTRGQQVTLSCSPISGHRSVSWYQQTPGQGLQFLFEYFSETQRNKGNFPGRFSGRQFSNSRSEMNVSTLELGDSALYLCASSFITSGRGYEQFFGPGTRLTVL.

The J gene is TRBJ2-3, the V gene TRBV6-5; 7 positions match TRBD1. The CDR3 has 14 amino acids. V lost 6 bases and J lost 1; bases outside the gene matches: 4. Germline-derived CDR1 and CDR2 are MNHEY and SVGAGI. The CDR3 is CASRRDSRTDTQYF. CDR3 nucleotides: TGTGCCAGCAGAAGGGACAGCCGCACAGATACGCAGTATTTT.

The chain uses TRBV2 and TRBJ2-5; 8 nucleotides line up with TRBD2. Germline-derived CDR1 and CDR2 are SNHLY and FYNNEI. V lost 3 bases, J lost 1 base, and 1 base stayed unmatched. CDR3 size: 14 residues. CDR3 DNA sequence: TGTGCCAGCAGTGAGGGACTAGTCCAAGAGACCCAGTACTTC. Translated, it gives CASSEGLVQETQYF.

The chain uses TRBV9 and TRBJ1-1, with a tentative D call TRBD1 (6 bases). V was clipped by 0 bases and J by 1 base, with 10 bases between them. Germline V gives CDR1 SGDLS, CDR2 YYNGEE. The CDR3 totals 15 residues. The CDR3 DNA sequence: TGTGCCAGCAGCGTAGACCACAGGGCGAACACTGAAGCTTTCTTT. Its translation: CASSVDHRANTEAFF.

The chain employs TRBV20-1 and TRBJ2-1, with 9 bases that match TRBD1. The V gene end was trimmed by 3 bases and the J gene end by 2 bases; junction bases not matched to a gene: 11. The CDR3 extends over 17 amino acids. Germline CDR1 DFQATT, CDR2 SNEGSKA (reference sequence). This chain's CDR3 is CSASTTGQGTTYNEQFF. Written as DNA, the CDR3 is TGCAGTGCTAGTACAACAGGACAGGGGACAACCTACAATGAGCAGTTCTTC.

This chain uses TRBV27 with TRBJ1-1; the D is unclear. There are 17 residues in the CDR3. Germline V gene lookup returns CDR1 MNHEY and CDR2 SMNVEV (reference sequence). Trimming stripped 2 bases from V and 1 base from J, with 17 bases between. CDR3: CASSLLPGLQKNTEAFF. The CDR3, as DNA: TGTGCCAGCAGTTTACTCCCAGGACTGCAGAAGAACACTGAAGCTTTCTTT.

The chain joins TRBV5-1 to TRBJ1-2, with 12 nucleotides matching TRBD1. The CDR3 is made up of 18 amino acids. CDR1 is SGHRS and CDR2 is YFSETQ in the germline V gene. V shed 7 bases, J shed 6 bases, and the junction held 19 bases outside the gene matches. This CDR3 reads CASSLGGTGGASGNGYTF. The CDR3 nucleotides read TGCGCCAGCTCCCTGGGAGGGACAGGGGGCGCCAGTGGGAATGGCTACACCTTC.

The CDR3 bases are TGCGCCAGCAGGGAATCGACAGGTTACAATGAGCAGTTCTTC. As protein: CASRESTGYNEQFF. V and J are TRBV5-1 and TRBJ2-1, with D perhaps TRBD1 (6 bases). Germline V lookup: CDR1 SGHRS, CDR2 YFSETQ. Trimming cost V 5 bases and J 4 bases, with 13 bases left between them. The CDR3 contains 14 residues.